This T cell receptor beta chain emerged from a study of blood T cell repertoires in COVID-19. Study as a whole: Samples taken during acute and convalescent COVID-19 were collected in the United States, Italy and Spain.

Germline assignment: CDR1 LNHDA and CDR2 SQIVND (reference sequence). The CDR3 sequence is 17 residues long. Germline trimming cut 6 bases from V and 1 base from J; bases unmatched to any gene: 8. Profiling relied on immunoSEQ multiplex PCR, and the TCRdb table lists in-frame clones only, not all of them. The table shows 100,000 to 150,000 clones, with around 86% occurring only once. The TCR comes from an elderly man with active or convalescent COVID-19. Input material: peripheral blood. The chain recombines TRBV19 with TRBJ1-4; 10 positions match TRBD1. The chain's CDR3 is CASRTGTGDITNEKLFF. The CDR3 bases are TGTGCCAGTAGGACCGGGACAGGGGATATAACTAATGAAAAACTGTTTTTT.